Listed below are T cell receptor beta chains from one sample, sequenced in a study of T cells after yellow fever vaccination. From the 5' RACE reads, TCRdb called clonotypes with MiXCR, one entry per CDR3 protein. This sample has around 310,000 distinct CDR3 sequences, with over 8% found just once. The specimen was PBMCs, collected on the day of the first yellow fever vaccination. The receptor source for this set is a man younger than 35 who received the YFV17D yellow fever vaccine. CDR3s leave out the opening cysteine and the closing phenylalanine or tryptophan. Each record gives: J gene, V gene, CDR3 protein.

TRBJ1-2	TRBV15	ATSRPGQPYGYT
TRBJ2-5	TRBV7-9	ASSPLRGGLETQY
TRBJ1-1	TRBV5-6	ASSLLGFGDTEAF
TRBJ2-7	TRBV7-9	ASSWDSPYEQY
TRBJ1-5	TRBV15	SNQPQH
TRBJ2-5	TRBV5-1	ASRRGTTETQY
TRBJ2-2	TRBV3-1	ASSQPGGGTTGELF
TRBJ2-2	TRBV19	ASSNYSGELF
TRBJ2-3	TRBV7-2	ASSLARGDTQY
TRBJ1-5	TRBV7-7	ASSLGGTRHQPQH
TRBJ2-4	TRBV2	ASSSEDTASS
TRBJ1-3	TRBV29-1	SVSTGNTIY
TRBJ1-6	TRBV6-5	ASSYSPGPLLGNSPLH
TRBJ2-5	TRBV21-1	ASSTPTDQETQY
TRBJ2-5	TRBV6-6	ASRLDQETQY
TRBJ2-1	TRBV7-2	ASSLVEGRTYNEQF
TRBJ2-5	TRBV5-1	ASSLFPAGAGETQY
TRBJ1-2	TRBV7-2	ASSLVATGSDRGLT
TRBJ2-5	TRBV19	ASSMGQGSQETQY
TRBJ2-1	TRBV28	ASSLRDRGREEQF
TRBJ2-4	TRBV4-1	ASSQYYPPGQGLLLAKNIQY
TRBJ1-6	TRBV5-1	ASSLFGEAPLH
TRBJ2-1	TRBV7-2	ASSLVGSEQF
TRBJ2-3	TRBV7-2	ASSPGRGGQDTQY
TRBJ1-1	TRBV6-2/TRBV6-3	ASSYQDGEAF
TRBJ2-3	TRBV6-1	ASSPGLAETDTQY
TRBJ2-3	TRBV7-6	ASSLLAGITDTQY
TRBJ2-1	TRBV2	ASSPRYSYEQF
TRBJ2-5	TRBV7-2	ASSLVGTGLGETQY
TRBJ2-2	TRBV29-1	SVSGTGVSGELF
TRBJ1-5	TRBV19	ASSGPGHAPRQPQH
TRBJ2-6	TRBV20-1	SAPQGQGGANVLT
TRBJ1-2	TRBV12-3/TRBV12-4	ASSLLRVYGYT
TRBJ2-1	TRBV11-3	ASSRDGVDNEQF
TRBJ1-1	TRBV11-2	ASSLVARGDTEAF
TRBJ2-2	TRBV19	ASRERIRDRGPTGELF
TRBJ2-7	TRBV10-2	ASSDRRGTGGLEQY
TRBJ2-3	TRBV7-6	ASSKGRETDTQY
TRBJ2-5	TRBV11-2	ASSLTSPETQY
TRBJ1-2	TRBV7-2	ASSPAGTDRLGYT
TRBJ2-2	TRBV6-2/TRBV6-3	ASSYSGRGNGELF
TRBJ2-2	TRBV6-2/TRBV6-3	ASSLLGTGITGELF
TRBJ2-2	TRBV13	ASSFDRANTGELF
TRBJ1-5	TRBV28	ASSPPGARRNQPQH
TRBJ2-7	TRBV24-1	ATSDLLHLYEYEQY
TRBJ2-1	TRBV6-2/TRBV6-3	ASSYDGGGYNEQF
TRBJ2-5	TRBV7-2	ASSGGPSGGFYETQY
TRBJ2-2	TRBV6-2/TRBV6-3	ASSYSMKRKNTGELF
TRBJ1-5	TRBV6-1	ASTETGVSNQPQH
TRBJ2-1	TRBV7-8	ASSPLGPYYNEQF